This passage covers 8 T cell receptor beta chains from one sample sequenced in a study of blood T cell repertoires in COVID-19. Clones were sequenced by immunoSEQ multiplex PCR, and TCRdb holds only the in-frame ones, with some missing. The repertoire includes around 200,000 clones, 85% to 90% of them detected once, and approximately 2.3% sits in the top ten. Sequenced: PBMCs or T cells enriched from blood (not recorded which). These receptors all stem from a woman aged 40 to 50 with acute COVID-19.

V is TRBV6-5 and J is TRBJ1-6; tentatively, D is TRBD1 (6 bases). The CDR3 runs 15 residues. Germline V gives CDR1 MNHEY, CDR2 SVGAGI. Between the trimmed V and J ends, which lost 6 bases and 7 bases, there was a span of 16 bases. Written as DNA, the CDR3 is TGTGCCAGCAGGGACCCCGGGACACACAATTCACCCCTCCACTTT. Translation gives CASRDPGTHNSPLHF.

CDR3 sequence (DNA): TGTGCCAGCAGCCGGGGCGGTAACTACGAGCAGTACTTC. Protein product: CASSRGGNYEQYF. V usage is TRBV3-1 (or the pseudogene TRBV3-2) and J usage is TRBJ2-7; maybe TRBD1 (5 bases). This CDR3 has 13 residues. The V gene's germline CDR1 is LGHDT and CDR2 YNNKEL (reference sequence). The V end lost 4 bases, the J end lost 3 bases, and 10 bases lay between the germline ends.

A single count supports this clone. The genes are TRBV10-3 and TRBJ2-2; 7 nucleotides align to TRBD2. This CDR3 is 15 amino acids long. The V gene end was trimmed by 6 bases and the J gene end by 1 base; junction bases not matched to a gene: 5. Germline V lookup: CDR1 ENHRY, CDR2 SYGVKD. CDR3 loop: CAISDLAENTGELFF. The CDR3 DNA reads as TGTGCCATCAGCGACCTAGCGGAGAACACCGGGGAGCTGTTTTTT.

J is TRBJ2-5 and V is TRBV24-1; 8 nucleotides line up with TRBD1. The J segment lost 5 bases and the V segment lost 0 bases, leaving 10 bases of the junction unmatched. Germline CDR1 and CDR2: KGHDR and SFDVKD. This CDR3 has 17 residues. The CDR3 loop reads CATSDLRGQGGEETQYF. In DNA form, the CDR3 reads TGTGCCACCAGTGATTTGCGAGGACAGGGTGGGGAGGAGACCCAGTACTTC.

This chain's CDR3 is CASSYETRANTDTQYF. For the CDR3, the DNA is TGTGCCAGCAGTTACGAAACCAGGGCCAACACAGATACGCAGTATTTT. The chain is built from TRBV6-2 or TRBV6-3 and TRBJ2-3; the D gene is possibly TRBD1 (5 bases). Germline CDR1 and CDR2: MNHEY and SVGEGT. V was clipped by 2 bases and J by 2 bases, with 14 bases between them. CDR3 length: 16 residues.

This clone was seen just once. The rearrangement links TRBV6-2 or TRBV6-3 to TRBJ2-7; D not resolved. This CDR3 has 14 residues. Trimming shortened V by 4 bases and J by 1 base, and 11 bases separated the two germline ends. In germline, CDR1 is MNHEY, CDR2 SVGEGT. DNA of the CDR3: TGTGCCAGCAGTTCCCCCATTGTGTCCTACGAGCAGTACTTC. As protein: CASSSPIVSYEQYF.

The chain uses TRBV4-1 and TRBJ2-7; 9 bases line up with TRBD1. Germline V gives CDR1 MGHRA, CDR2 YSYEKL. The junction had 6 bases not matched to a gene; V was cut back by 2 bases and J by 4 bases. The CDR3 covers 15 residues. The CDR3, as DNA: TGCGCCAGCAGCCAATCACAGGGGGCGTTTTACGAGCAGTACTTC. It codes for CASSQSQGAFYEQYF.

As for this clone: Different DNA sequences within this sample yield the same CDR3. V gene TRBV5-1 combines with J gene TRBJ2-7; D may be TRBD1 (6 bases). The CDR3 is made up of 15 amino acids. V was shortened by 4 bases and J by 0 bases, with 14 bases between the two germline ends. Germline loops: CDR1 SGHRS, CDR2 YFSETQ. The CDR3 spells CASSGGQGPSYEQYF. The DNA for the CDR3 is TGCGCCAGCAGCGGGGGCCAGGGTCCCTCCTACGAGCAGTACTTC.